This T cell receptor (beta chain) was recovered during a study of T cell repertoires in cytomegalovirus infection. Study summary: The public TCR beta signatures pointed to both CMV infection and matching HLA type.

In this sample, this clonotype turned up many times. Its target is not known. TCRdb re-called the reads through MiXCR, storing one row per CDR3 protein. This sample yields roughly 600,000 distinct CDR3 sequences, of which roughly 24% are seen a single time; roughly 8% belongs to the top ten. Study-level results: HLA-C-restricted CMV clonotypes gave the most frequent clonotype in two of eight donors. Cumulative public TCR beta family frequency identified CMV carriers with the relevant HLA.

CDR1 and CDR2 from the germline V gene are SNHLY and FYNNEI. With 8 bases removed from V and 4 bases from J, the gap between germline ends came to 17 bases. This CDR3 has 14 amino acids. Sequenced: CD8+ T cells from PBMCs. The genes are TRBV2 and TRBJ1-1; TRBD1 might be the D (5 bases). The origin of this receptor is a human donor in good health (CMV status not recorded). Some clones in this sample may be carry-over from other donors' samples. The CDR3, as DNA: TGTGCCAGCCTGGGGGATGGGACTGGCACTGAAGCTTTCTTT. Translated, it gives CASLGDGTGTEAFF.